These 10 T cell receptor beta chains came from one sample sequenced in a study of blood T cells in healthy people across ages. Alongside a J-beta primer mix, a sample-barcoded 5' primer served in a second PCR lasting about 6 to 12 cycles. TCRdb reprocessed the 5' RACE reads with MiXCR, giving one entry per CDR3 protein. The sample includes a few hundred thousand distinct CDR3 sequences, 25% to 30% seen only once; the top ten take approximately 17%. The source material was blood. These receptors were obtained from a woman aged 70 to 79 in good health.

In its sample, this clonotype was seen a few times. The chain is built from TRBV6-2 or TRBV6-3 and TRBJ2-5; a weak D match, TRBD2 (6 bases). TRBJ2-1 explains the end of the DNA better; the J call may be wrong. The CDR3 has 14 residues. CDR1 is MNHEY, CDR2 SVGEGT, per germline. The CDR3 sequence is CASRQSSAGNEQFF. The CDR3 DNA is TGTGCCAGCAGACAAAGTTCGGCGGGGAATGAGCAGTTCTTC.

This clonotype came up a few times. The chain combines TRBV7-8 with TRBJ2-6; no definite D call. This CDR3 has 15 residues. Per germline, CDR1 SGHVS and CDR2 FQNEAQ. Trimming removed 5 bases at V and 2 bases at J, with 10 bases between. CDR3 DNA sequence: TGTGCCAGCAGCAATAGTGAAGCTGGGGCCAACGTCCTGACTTTC. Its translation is CASSNSEAGANVLTF.

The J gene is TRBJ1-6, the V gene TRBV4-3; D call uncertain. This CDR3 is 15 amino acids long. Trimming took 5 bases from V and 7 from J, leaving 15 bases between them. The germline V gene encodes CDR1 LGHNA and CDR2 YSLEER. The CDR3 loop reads CASSKRTESNSPLHF. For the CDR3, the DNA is TGCGCCAGCAGCAAAAGGACGGAATCCAATTCACCCCTCCACTTT.

CDR3 residues: CASKRYTPNEAFF. The CDR3 nucleotides are TGTGCCAGCAAGAGGTACACACCAAATGAAGCTTTCTTT. The chain uses TRBV7-9 and TRBJ1-1; no firm D call. This CDR3 comprises 13 residues. Trimming shortened V by 7 bases and J by 7 bases, and 16 bases separated the two germline ends. Germline loops: CDR1 SEHNR, CDR2 FQNEAQ (reference sequence).

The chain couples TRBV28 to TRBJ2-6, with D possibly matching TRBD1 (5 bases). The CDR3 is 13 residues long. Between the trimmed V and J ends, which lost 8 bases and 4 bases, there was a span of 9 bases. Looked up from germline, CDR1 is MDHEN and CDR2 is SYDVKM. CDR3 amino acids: CASGAGGANVLTF. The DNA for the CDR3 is TGTGCCAGCGGGGCAGGGGGGGCCAACGTCCTGACTTTC. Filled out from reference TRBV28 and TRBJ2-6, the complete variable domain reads DVKVTQSSRYLVKRTGEKVFLECVQDMDHENMFWYRQDPGLGLRLIYFSYDVKMKEKGDIPEGYSVSREKKERFSLILESASTNQTSMYLCASGAGGANVLTFGAGSRLTVL.

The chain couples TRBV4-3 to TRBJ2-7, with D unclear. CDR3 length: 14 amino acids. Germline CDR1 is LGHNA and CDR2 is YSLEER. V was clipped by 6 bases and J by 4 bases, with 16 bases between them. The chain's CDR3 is CASSLDRLGYEQYF. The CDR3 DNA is TGCGCCAGCAGTCTGGACCGCCTAGGTTACGAGCAGTACTTC.

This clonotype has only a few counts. CDR3 bases: TGTGCCAGCAGTACCTACCGGGGCGACATAGCCAAAAACATTCAGTACTTC. Its protein is CASSTYRGDIAKNIQYF. The J gene is TRBJ2-4, the V gene TRBV12-3 or TRBV12-4; D might be TRBD1 or TRBD2, each matching 5 bases. The CDR3 extends over 17 amino acids. V gave up 5 bases and J gave up 0 bases, with 17 bases separating them.

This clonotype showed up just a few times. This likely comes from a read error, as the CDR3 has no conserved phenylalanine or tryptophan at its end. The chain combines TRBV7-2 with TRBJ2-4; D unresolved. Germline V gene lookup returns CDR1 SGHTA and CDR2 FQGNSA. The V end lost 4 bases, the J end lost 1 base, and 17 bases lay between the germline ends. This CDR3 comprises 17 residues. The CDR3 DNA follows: TGTGCCAGCAGCTCCCCCGAGGAATGGGCGGCCAAAAACATTCAGTACCTC. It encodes CASSSPEEWAAKNIQYL.

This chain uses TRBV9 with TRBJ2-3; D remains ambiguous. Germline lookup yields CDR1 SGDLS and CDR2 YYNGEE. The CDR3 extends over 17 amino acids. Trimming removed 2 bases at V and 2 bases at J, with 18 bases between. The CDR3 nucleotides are TGTGCCAGCAGCGTCAGCATTGGGGATCGACTCACAGATACGCAGTATTTT. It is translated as CASSVSIGDRLTDTQYF. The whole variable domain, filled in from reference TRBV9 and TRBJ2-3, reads DSGVTQTPKHLITATGQRVTLRCSPRSGDLSVYWYQQSLDQGLQFLIQYYNGEERAKGNILERFSAQQFPDLHSELNLSSLELGDSALYFCASSVSIGDRLTDTQYFGPGTRLTVL.

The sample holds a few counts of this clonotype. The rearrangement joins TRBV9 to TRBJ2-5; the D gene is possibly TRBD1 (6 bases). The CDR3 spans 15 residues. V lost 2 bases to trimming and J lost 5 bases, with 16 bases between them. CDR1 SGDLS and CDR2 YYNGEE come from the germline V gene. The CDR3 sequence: CASSVDPLGAETQYF. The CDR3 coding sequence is TGTGCCAGCAGCGTTGATCCACTGGGGGCCGAGACCCAGTACTTC.